This entry describes one TCR beta chain. The antigen it recognizes is unknown. Within one base of it there is no much larger clone, and no base qualities were kept. TCRbeta CDR3 regions were amplified from genomic DNA using the immunoSEQ Assay, a bias-controlled multiplex PCR. From the authors' description of their analysis: The number of nucleated cells in each sample was estimated by amplification of reference gene primers within the assay. Sequence reads were collapsed and filtered to measure the absolute abundance of every unique TCRbeta CDR3 rearrangement. Productive Simpson clonality was computed per sample as the square root of Simpson's diversity index over productive rearrangements. Held by TCRdb, this immuneACCESS table contains in-frame sequences only and omits some clones. Under half of the omission traces to an unresolved V gene where checked; the cause of the rest is unknown. V, J and clone size were drawn from that table, and D and trimming were deduced from the DNA. Counted in this sample were just under 55,000 clones; more than 85% of them appeared once. About 4% of the sample rests with the top ten.

This entry is derived from a study of blood T cell repertoires in COVID-19 (dated by TCRdb to the early 2020s). Broadly, across the study: Samples covering the acute and convalescent phases of COVID-19 were provided by collaborators in the United States, Italy and Spain. The material from the prospective study consisted of cDNA or gDNA derived from T cells, B-cell-depleted T cells, or PBMCs. The dataset comprised deeply sampled blood TCRbeta repertoires from subjects exposed to, actively infected with, or recovered from COVID-19. The repertoires were released in a freely available public database intended as a resource for research on the immune response to SARS-CoV-2. Samples were obtained from the ongoing ImmuneRACE study (first 160 participants) and from roughly 1,300 subjects provided by 6 global collaborators. Nearly every sample came with metadata listing a de-identified subject ID, COVID-19 status, age in years and sex. Where available, HLA class I and class II types were obtained from metadata supplied by the sample provider rather than from assay-based typing.

The investigation overall reported the following: How much clinical and demographic metadata was included differed by source and by participant, and the metadata was provided uncurated.

Collaborating institutions collected whole blood in K2EDTA tubes following their own protocols. For TCRbeta analysis, collaborator samples were shipped as frozen whole blood, as isolated PBMCs, or as DNA extracted from either sample type. Material: peripheral blood. The origin of this receptor is a man aged 45 to 65 with acute or convalescent COVID-19.

The sequenced DNA is TGCGCCAGCAGCCTAGGACTAGCGGGAGGGATAGATACGCAGTATTTT. It translates as CASSLGLAGGIDTQYF. The V gene is TRBV5-1 and the J gene is TRBJ2-3; 15 nucleotides in the junction match TRBD2. The CDR3 starts with the cysteine, ends with the phenylalanine, and has 16 residues. The DNA shown is the 48-base CDR3, in frame from base 1. The germline V gene provides CDR1 SGHRS and CDR2 YFSETQ. Trimming accounts for 4 bases at V and 5 bases at J, while the number of junction bases matched to no gene is 5. The CDR3 plus the reference TRBV5-1 and TRBJ2-3 genes for the other parts give the full variable domain: KAGVTQTPRYLIKTRGQQVTLSCSPISGHRSVSWYQQTPGQGLQFLFEYFSETQRNKGNFPGRFSGRQFSNSRSEMNVSTLELGDSALYLCASSLGLAGGIDTQYFGPGTRLTVL.